The rows below give T cell receptor beta chains drawn from one sample of a study of a mutant IDH1 vaccine in newly diagnosed glioma. Antigen specificity for these receptors is unknown. Data came from immunoSEQ multiplex PCR; TCRdb stores just in-frame clones and leaves some out. Of 25,000 to 30,000 clones listed, around 90% are singletons. The starting material was PBMCs, obtained from a glioma patient whose treatment included an IDH1 peptide vaccine. The receptor set was obtained from a man aged 18 to 30 with glioma. CDR3s include the opening cysteine and the closing phenylalanine or tryptophan. The order of the fields is V gene, J gene, clone size, D gene, CDR3 DNA, CDR3 protein. D genes are given only for firm matches. The listing skips clone size in some rows; elsewhere it reads once, few, many or a size class.

TRBV6-6	TRBJ1-5	-	-	TGTGCCAGCAGACCCGGGGCCCCGAATCAGCCCCAGCATTTT	CASRPGAPNQPQHF
TRBV5-1	TRBJ1-1	-	-	TGCGCCAGTGCTGAGGACAGGAACACTGAAGCTTTCTTT	CASAEDRNTEAFF
TRBV7-9	TRBJ1-4	-	-	TGTGCCAGCAGCTTAGGGGGGGAAAAACTGTTTTTT	CASSLGGEKLFF
TRBV6-6	TRBJ2-7	-	-	TGTGCCAGCAGTTCGACAGGTGCCGAGCAGTACTTC	CASSSTGAEQYF
TRBV5-6	TRBJ1-5	-	-	TGTGCCAGCAGCTTGGGCAGGGGTCAGCCCCAGCATTTT	CASSLGRGQPQHF
TRBV6-1	TRBJ2-6	-	-	TGTGCCAGCAGCCCACAAACCTCTGGGGCCAACGTCCTGACTTTC	CASSPQTSGANVLTF
TRBV5-1	TRBJ2-5	-	TRBD2	TGCGCCAGCAGCTTGTGGTCGGGGGGACAAGAGACCCAGTACTTC	CASSLWSGGQETQYF
TRBV5-6	TRBJ2-5	-	-	TGTGCCAGCAGCTTTCAAGAGACCCAGTACTTC	CASSFQETQYF
TRBV6-5	TRBJ2-7	-	-	TGTGCCAGCAGTGCTGGGCATGGGTACGAGCAGTACTTC	CASSAGHGYEQYF
TRBV19	TRBJ1-1	-	-	TGTGCCAGTAGTGCTCTTACGAACGCTTTCTTT	CASSALTNAFF
TRBV27	TRBJ2-7	-	TRBD2	TGTGCCAGCAGTTTACGGGCTAGCGGGAACTACGAGCAGTACTTC	CASSLRASGNYEQYF
TRBV29-1	TRBJ1-4	-	TRBD1	TGCAGCGCCGCCGGGACAGGGGGTAGGGAAAAACTGTTTTTT	CSAAGTGGREKLFF
TRBV29-1	TRBJ2-1	once	TRBD2	TGCAGCGTAACTAGCGGACCGGAGACTGAGCAGTTCTTC	CSVTSGPETEQFF
TRBV7-2	TRBJ2-7	few	TRBD2	TGTGCCAGCAGCCCTAGACTAGCTGGGGGGTCCTACGAGCAGTACTTC	CASSPRLAGGSYEQYF
TRBV12-5	TRBJ1-1	-	TRBD1	TGTGCTAGTGGCCCGCCGGGACAGGGATTGAACACTGAAGCTTTCTTT	CASGPPGQGLNTEAFF
TRBV2	TRBJ2-7	-	-	TGTGCCAGCAGTGGAGGGAATGGGCCTGGGGAGCAGTACTTC	CASSGGNGPGEQYF
TRBV30	TRBJ2-1	-	-	TGTGCCTGGAGTGTAGGGGGCTCCTACAATGAGCAGTTCTTC	CAWSVGGSYNEQFF
TRBV4-1	TRBJ2-3	-	TRBD2	TGCGCCAGCAGCCAAGATGCTAGCGGGAGCTCCCCCACAGATACGCAGTATTTT	CASSQDASGSSPTDTQYF
TRBV6-4	TRBJ2-3	-	TRBD2	TGTGCCAGCAGTGGCGGGGGAGGCACAGATACGCAGTATTTT	CASSGGGGTDTQYF
TRBV7-2	TRBJ1-1	-	-	TGTGCCAGCAGCAATCGGATGGGGTACACTGAAGCTTTCTTT	CASSNRMGYTEAFF
TRBV10-2	TRBJ1-1	-	-	TGCGCCAGCAGTGAGTCGAAGGGGCGCAAAGCTTTCTTT	CASSESKGRKAFF
TRBV27	TRBJ1-5	few	TRBD1	TGTGCCAGCAGTACAGGGGTGTGGAATCAGCCCCAGCATTTT	CASSTGVWNQPQHF
TRBV28	TRBJ1-2	-	-	TGTGCCAGCAGGTCGTCTGTCTATGGCTACACCTTC	CASRSSVYGYTF
TRBV29-1	TRBJ1-3	once	-	TGCAGCGTACGCGGCCGGTCAGGGCCGGGCTCTGGAAACACCATATATTTT	CSVRGRSGPGSGNTIYF
TRBV19	TRBJ1-5	-	-	TGTGCCAGTAGTATAGGGGGGACAAATCAGCCCCAGCATTTT	CASSIGGTNQPQHF
TRBV5-6	TRBJ2-1	-	-	TGTGCCAGCAGCTTGGTACTGAATGAGCAGTTCTTC	CASSLVLNEQFF
TRBV5-5	TRBJ2-1	-	-	TGTGCCAGCAGCTCCCCCGGGAGTGGCAATGAGCAGTTCTTC	CASSSPGSGNEQFF
TRBV11-2	TRBJ1-3	-	-	TGTGCCAGCAGCCCTAGGACAGCCTCTGGAAACACCATATATTTT	CASSPRTASGNTIYF
TRBV19	TRBJ1-1	-	-	TGTGCCAGTAGTATGGGCCCGAACACTGAAGCTTTCTTT	CASSMGPNTEAFF
TRBV6-1	TRBJ1-1	-	-	TGTGCCAGCAGTGAAGGAGTCTTCACTGAAGCTTTCTTT	CASSEGVFTEAFF
TRBV2	TRBJ1-2	-	-	TGTGCCAGCAGTGAATCCCAATATGGCTACACCTTC	CASSESQYGYTF
TRBV5-4	TRBJ2-1	-	TRBD1	TGTGCCAGCAGCCCTGGACAGGGGCCCTACAATGAGCAGTTCTTC	CASSPGQGPYNEQFF
TRBV28	TRBJ2-7	-	-	TGTGCCAGCAGTTTCGGTAGGACCTACGAGCAGTACTTC	CASSFGRTYEQYF
TRBV19	TRBJ1-1	-	-	TGTGCCAGTAGTCCTTGGGGAGGGGTAATGAACACTGAAGCTTTCTTT	CASSPWGGVMNTEAFF
TRBV4-2	TRBJ2-3	-	-	TGTGCCAGCAGCGGCCAGGCGGGGACATACACGCAGTATTTT	CASSGQAGTYTQYF
TRBV20-1	TRBJ1-1	-	-	TGCAGGGCTTGGGACACTGAAGCTTTCTTT	CRAWDTEAFF